Presented here are 21 T cell receptor beta chains from one specimen sequenced in a study of cytomegalovirus exposure and HLA in healthy donors. The PCR ran on 60 Vbeta and 13 Jbeta primers. Sequencing was performed with immunoSEQ multiplex PCR; in TCRdb, only in-frame clones are kept and a portion is missing. The sample has around 100,000 clones. Sequencing was carried out using PBMCs. These receptors all come from a man aged 40-49 years in good health and CMV-seronegative.

The chain recombines TRBV5-1 with TRBJ2-1, with 9 bases matching TRBD2. With V trimmed by 5 bases and J by 6 bases, 9 bases remained unmatched. Per germline, CDR1 SGHRS and CDR2 YFSETQ. CDR3 length: 15 amino acids. The CDR3 loop reads CASSPGTSIVNEQFF. CDR3 bases: TGCGCCAGCAGTCCCGGGACTAGCATTGTCAATGAGCAGTTCTTC.

The V call is TRBV5-1, the J call TRBJ2-7, with 16 bases identical to TRBD2. V gave up 1 base and J gave up 2 bases; unmatched junction bases: 6. CDR3 length: 18 residues. From germline, CDR1 is SGHRS and CDR2 YFSETQ. CDR3 amino acids: CASSLKGLAGGQPYEQYF. The CDR3 region has the DNA TGCGCCAGCAGCTTGAAGGGACTAGCGGGAGGGCAGCCCTACGAGCAGTACTTC.

This chain links TRBV7-7 with TRBJ2-1, with TRBD1 identical over 7 bases. The ends lost 5 bases at V and 4 bases at J; junction bases unmatched: 2. Looked up from germline, CDR1 is SSHAT and CDR2 is FNYEAQ (reference sequence). This CDR3 region has 13 residues. CDR3 residues: CASSPQGYNEQFF. The CDR3 DNA follows: TGTGCCAGCAGCCCACAGGGGTACAATGAGCAGTTCTTC.

The J gene is TRBJ2-7, the V gene TRBV7-9, with D maybe TRBD2 (5 bases). CDR3 size: 15 residues. V was trimmed by 3 bases and J by 0 bases, leaving 12 bases between them. The V gene's germline CDR1 is SEHNR and CDR2 FQNEAQ (reference sequence). CDR3 in DNA: TGTGCCAGCAGCTTGGGAGCGGTGAGCTCCTACGAGCAGTACTTC. Translated: CASSLGAVSSYEQYF.

J is TRBJ2-5 and V is TRBV9; D call uncertain. The J call could be wrong; TRBJ2-7 is a better fit for the DNA end. Germline CDR1 is SGDLS and CDR2 is YYNGEE. The CDR3 contains 13 residues. The CDR3, as DNA: TGTGCCAGCAGCGCCTCGCCGGGTTACGAGCAGTACTTC. This codes for CASSASPGYEQYF.

The genes are TRBV10-3 and TRBJ1-6, with TRBD1 matching 7 bases. The V segment lost 2 bases and the J segment 13 bases; nucleotides outside the gene matches: 5. The germline V gene has CDR1 ENHRY and CDR2 SYGVKD. This CDR3 comprises 13 residues. CDR3 in amino acids: CAISEDRANPLHF. CDR3 bases: TGTGCCATCAGTGAGGACAGGGCGAACCCCCTCCACTTT.

The J gene is TRBJ2-1, the V gene TRBV5-1; D may be TRBD1 (5 bases). Germline V gene lookup returns CDR1 SGHRS and CDR2 YFSETQ. The V end lost 4 bases, the J end lost 3 bases, and 14 bases lay between the germline ends. The CDR3 extends over 15 amino acids. The CDR3 spells CASSVRKRGYNEQFF. CDR3 in DNA: TGCGCCAGCAGCGTTCGGAAAAGGGGCTACAATGAGCAGTTCTTC. The whole variable domain, filled in from reference TRBV5-1 and TRBJ2-1, reads KAGVTQTPRYLIKTRGQQVTLSCSPISGHRSVSWYQQTPGQGLQFLFEYFSETQRNKGNFPGRFSGRQFSNSRSEMNVSTLELGDSALYLCASSVRKRGYNEQFFGPGTRLTVL.

V usage is TRBV5-4 and J usage is TRBJ1-2; the D is unclear. The CDR3 length is 15 residues. Trimming stripped 0 bases from V and 0 bases from J, with 9 bases between. Germline-derived CDR1 and CDR2 are SGHNT and YYREEE (reference sequence). CDR3 coding DNA: TGTGCCAGCAGCTTGGGGGCAGTTTCTAACTATGGCTACACCTTC. This sequence encodes CASSLGAVSNYGYTF.

The rearrangement links TRBV6-5 to TRBJ2-7, with a weak D call TRBD2 (5 bases). CDR1 and CDR2 from the germline V gene are MNHEY and SVGAGI. The CDR3 is made up of 15 amino acids. The germline V and J ends were trimmed by 5 bases and 6 bases, with 20 bases remaining between them. CDR3 residues: CASSLRTREIREQYF. The CDR3 DNA sequence: TGTGCCAGCAGTCTCCGGACCCGGGAAATTCGCGAGCAGTACTTC.

The CDR3 nucleotides are TGTGCCAGTAGTATACGGAAGGCCCGCGGGTACGAGCAGTACTTC. This gives the protein CASSIRKARGYEQYF. The rearrangement links TRBV19 to TRBJ2-7; tentative D call: TRBD2 (5 bases). V shed 2 bases and J shed 4 bases, with 15 bases lying between them. Looked up from germline, CDR1 is LNHDA and CDR2 is SQIVND (reference sequence). The CDR3 length is 15 residues.

This chain links TRBV2 with TRBJ2-1; D possibly corresponds to TRBD2 (6 bases). The germline gives CDR1 SNHLY, CDR2 FYNNEI. This CDR3 region has 15 residues. V was pared by 2 bases and J by 5 bases, with 13 bases between. Written as DNA, the CDR3 is TGTGCCAGCAGTGAATCGGGGCGGGACCACAATGAGCAGTTCTTC. Protein sequence: CASSESGRDHNEQFF.

This chain's CDR3 is CAWSVSVEQFF. The CDR3, as DNA: TGTGCCTGGAGTGTATCGGTTGAGCAGTTCTTC. The chain uses TRBV30 and TRBJ2-1; D not resolved. The CDR3 has 11 amino acids. V dropped 0 bases and J dropped 9 bases, with 6 bases sitting between them. Germline V CDR1 and CDR2: GTSNPN, SVGIG (reference sequence).

This rearrangement joins TRBV19 to TRBJ2-3; 10 nucleotides match TRBD1. There are 15 residues in the CDR3. Germline-derived CDR1 and CDR2 are LNHDA and SQIVND (reference sequence). J lost 3 bases, V lost 5 bases, and 5 bases had no gene match. The CDR3 DNA is TGTGCCAGTAGTCCGACAGGGGGCCCTACAGATACGCAGTATTTT. It specifies CASSPTGGPTDTQYF.

The chain is built from TRBV21-1 and TRBJ2-7; the listed D gene, TRBD2, was not tested against the DNA. TRBV21-1 is an annotated pseudogene. The CDR3 is 17 amino acids. The DNA of the CDR3 is TGTGCCAGCAGCAATAGAGAGCGGGAGGGCCTTACTGCCGAGCAGTACTTC. It encodes CASSNREREGLTAEQYF.

This chain joins TRBV12-5 and TRBJ2-3; tentatively, D is TRBD2 (5 bases). There are 16 residues in the CDR3. V shed 6 bases and J shed 0 bases, with 16 bases lying between them. The germline V gene has CDR1 LGHNT and CDR2 FRNRAP. The CDR3 DNA follows: TGTGCTAGTGGCCGAGGCGATGGCGGGAGCACAGATACGCAGTATTTT. Amino acids: CASGRGDGGSTDTQYF.

The chain uses TRBV29-1 and TRBJ2-5; 9 positions agree with TRBD2. CDR3 length equals 15 residues. V shed 2 bases and J 2 bases; nucleotides not matched to a gene: 6. CDR1 SQVTM and CDR2 ANQGSEA come from the germline V gene. This chain's CDR3 is CSVELLAGWQETQYF. The CDR3 DNA reads TGCAGCGTTGAACTTCTAGCGGGATGGCAAGAGACCCAGTACTTC.

The rearrangement joins TRBV27 to TRBJ2-1, with a possible D match to TRBD2 (7 bases). V was clipped by 3 bases and J by 10 bases, with 22 bases between them. Germline CDR1 MNHEY, CDR2 SMNVEV (reference sequence). This CDR3 has 16 residues. The CDR3 nucleotides read TGTGCCAGCAGTTTCCTTCGGGGGGCCGGAACACGGGAGCAGTTCTTC. Translating it yields CASSFLRGAGTREQFF.

The J gene is TRBJ2-3, the V gene TRBV6-1; the match to TRBD2 covers 7 bases. The CDR3 is 13 residues long. Per germline, CDR1 MNHNS and CDR2 SASEGT. Losses at the gene ends were 5 bases for V and 2 bases for J; bases not matched to a gene: 1. For the CDR3, the DNA is TGTGCCAGCAGTAGGGACTACACAGATACGCAGTATTTT. Amino acid sequence: CASSRDYTDTQYF.

The chain uses TRBV5-1 and TRBJ2-7, with 7 bases aligning to TRBD1. Germline-derived CDR1 and CDR2 are SGHRS and YFSETQ. The CDR3 is 16 amino acids. After removal of 4 bases from V and 1 base from J, the junction contained 11 bases not matched to a gene. For the CDR3, the DNA is TGCGCCAGCAGCGAGTTACAGGGGCGACGTTCCTACGAGCAGTACTTC. It translates to CASSELQGRRSYEQYF.

J is TRBJ1-5 and V is TRBV7-9; weak D call: TRBD1 (6 bases). CDR3 length: 14 amino acids. Germline CDR1 and CDR2: SEHNR and FQNEAQ (reference sequence). Trimming stripped 4 bases from V and 1 base from J, with 8 bases between. The CDR3 protein is CASSSTGSNQPQHF. The CDR3 bases are TGTGCCAGCAGCTCTACAGGGAGCAATCAGCCCCAGCATTTT.

The chain couples TRBV19 to TRBJ2-5, with a weak D call TRBD1 (6 bases). The germline gives CDR1 LNHDA, CDR2 SQIVND (reference sequence). V was pared by 5 bases and J by 1 base, with 14 bases between. The CDR3 extends over 15 amino acids. This CDR3 reads CASSGQQTIQETQYF. CDR3 bases: TGTGCCAGTAGTGGACAGCAGACCATCCAAGAGACCCAGTACTTC.